A single sample is the source of the 23 T cell receptor beta chains below, sequenced in a study of T cells in Graves' hyperthyroidism and ophthalmopathy. Amplification of TCR beta CDR3 regions was performed using RNA transcripts as template. The HTBI primer set drove a first-round RT-PCR of the TCR CDR3. TCRdb re-called the multiplex PCR reads through MiXCR, storing one row per CDR3 protein. Among some 210,000 distinct CDR3 sequences listed, roughly a sixth were seen once. What was sequenced was blood. These receptors came from a man aged 50 to 59 with Graves' hyperthyroidism.

This clonotype was observed many times. The CDR3 DNA is TGTGCCAGCTCACCATCTAGGACATACTCCTACGAGCAGTACTTC. Translation: CASSPSRTYSYEQYF. The chain recombines TRBV18 with TRBJ2-7; weak D call: TRBD1 (5 bases). This CDR3 comprises 15 residues. Trimming cost V 2 bases and J 0 bases, with 11 bases left between them. Germline loops: CDR1 KGHSH, CDR2 LQKENI.

V usage is TRBV6-1 and J usage is TRBJ1-2; D is ambiguous. CDR3 length: 16 residues. The V and J ends lost 2 bases and 4 bases respectively, with 17 bases between them. Germline V CDR1 and CDR2: MNHNS, SASEGT. The CDR3 reads CASSETVGIWSYGYTF. The CDR3 region has the DNA TGTGCCAGCAGTGAAACGGTCGGGATATGGAGCTATGGCTACACCTTC.

CDR3 nucleotide sequence: TGTGCCAGCAGTTTCTTTCGGGGTCTCAATCAGCCCCAGCATTTT. Translating it yields CASSFFRGLNQPQHF. The chain has TRBV12-3 or TRBV12-4 and TRBJ1-5; D ambiguous. This CDR3 spans 15 amino acids. The V gene lost 3 bases and the J gene lost 3 bases, with 12 bases spanning the gap.

The chain employs TRBV5-1 and TRBJ2-3; 9 nucleotides match TRBD2. Germline lookup yields CDR1 SGHRS and CDR2 YFSETQ. J gave up 1 base and V 0 bases, and 3 bases lay outside the gene matches. This CDR3 spans 16 amino acids. The CDR3 is CASSLDSGGRTDTQYF. The CDR3 DNA reads TGCGCCAGCAGCTTGGATAGCGGGGGCCGCACAGATACGCAGTATTTT.

This clonotype was seen ten or more times. The rearrangement uses TRBV18 and TRBJ1-1; D remains ambiguous. The CDR3 covers 14 residues. V dropped 3 bases and J dropped 4 bases, with 12 bases sitting between them. Germline CDR1 KGHSH, CDR2 LQKENI. The CDR3, as DNA: TGTGCCAGCTCACCTCCGGAGCAACTCACTGAAGCTTTCTTT. It codes for CASSPPEQLTEAFF.

This clonotype has ten or more counts. This chain uses TRBV7-2 with TRBJ2-7; 13 bases line up with TRBD2. The germline V gene encodes CDR1 SGHTA and CDR2 FQGNSA. J was trimmed by 9 bases and V by 6 bases; bases with no gene match: 11. The CDR3 contains 15 residues. CDR3 region: CASRSSTSGRARQYF. In DNA form, the CDR3 reads TGTGCCAGCAGATCAAGTACTAGCGGGAGGGCCCGGCAGTACTTC.

The chain links TRBV20-1 to TRBJ2-7, with D maybe TRBD2 (5 bases). V was clipped by 4 bases and J by 3 bases, with 10 bases between them. The CDR3 covers 12 residues. Germline CDR1 reads DFQATT; CDR2 reads SNEGSKA (reference sequence). The CDR3 DNA reads as TGCAGTGCTACTAACCGGGGCTACGAGCAGTACTTC. Its translation: CSATNRGYEQYF.

This clonotype has at least ten counts. J is TRBJ2-7 and V is TRBV11-2; 9 nucleotides agree with TRBD2. Germline trimming cut 3 bases from V and 4 bases from J; bases unmatched to any gene: 10. CDR1 and CDR2 from the germline V gene are SGHAT and FQNNGV. This CDR3 has 16 amino acids. DNA of the CDR3: TGTGCCAGCAGCTTGGGGGCTAGCGGGAACGGGTACGAGCAGTACTTC. Translation gives CASSLGASGNGYEQYF. The full variable domain, with the rest looked up from reference TRBV11-2 and TRBJ2-7, is EAGVAQSPRYKIIEKRQSVAFWCNPISGHATLYWYQQILGQGPKLLIQFQNNGVVDDSQLPKDRFSAERLKGVDSTLKIQPAKLEDSAVYLCASSLGASGNGYEQYFGPGTRLTVT.

J is TRBJ2-6 and V is TRBV7-9, with D uncertain. The CDR3 runs to 16 residues. The germline V gene has CDR1 SEHNR and CDR2 FQNEAQ (reference sequence). Between the trimmed V and J ends, which lost 0 bases and 0 bases, there was a span of 6 bases. Here the CDR3 DNA reads TGTGCCAGCAGCTTAGCCGTGGACTCTGGGGCCAACGTCCTGACTTTC. This translates into CASSLAVDSGANVLTF. Full variable domain (missing parts from reference TRBV7-9 and TRBJ2-6): DTGVSQNPRHKITKRGQNVTFRCDPISEHNRLYWYRQTLGQGPEFLTYFQNEAQLEKSRLLSDRFSAERPKGSFSTLEIQRTEQGDSAMYLCASSLAVDSGANVLTFGAGSRLTVL.

J is TRBJ2-3 and V is TRBV15; 7 bases map to TRBD1. Germline values: CDR1 LNHNV, CDR2 YYDKDF (reference sequence). CDR3 length: 16 residues. V trimming: 0 bases; J trimming: 3 bases; junction bases outside the gene matches: 6. Here the CDR3 reads CATSRDLVRGTDTQYF. Here the CDR3 DNA reads TGTGCCACCAGCAGAGATCTCGTCAGGGGGACAGATACGCAGTATTTT.

The chain uses TRBV19 and TRBJ2-4; D is unresolved. The germline CDR1 and CDR2 sequences are LNHDA and SQIVND (reference sequence). Between the trimmed V and J ends, which lost 6 bases and 0 bases, there was a span of 6 bases. CDR3 length equals 13 residues. The CDR3 loop reads CASSELAKNIQYF. CDR3 DNA: TGTGCCAGTAGCGAACTAGCCAAAAACATTCAGTACTTC.

This clonotype came up many times. V gene TRBV11-2 combines with J gene TRBJ2-5, with D hard to call. Germline assignment: CDR1 SGHAT and CDR2 FQNNGV. The germline V and J ends were trimmed by 0 bases and 5 bases, with 7 bases remaining between them. CDR3 length equals 13 residues. In DNA, the CDR3 is TGTGCCAGCAGCTTAGATGAGTGGGAGACCCAGTACTTC. Protein product: CASSLDEWETQYF. The full variable domain, rest sourced from reference TRBV11-2 and TRBJ2-5, is EAGVAQSPRYKIIEKRQSVAFWCNPISGHATLYWYQQILGQGPKLLIQFQNNGVVDDSQLPKDRFSAERLKGVDSTLKIQPAKLEDSAVYLCASSLDEWETQYFGPGTRLLVL.

A remark on this clonotype: This clone may be a read error of a much larger clone one base away. This rearrangement joins TRBV12-3 or TRBV12-4 to TRBJ1-3; 7 bases are shared with TRBD1. This CDR3 region has 14 residues. J gave up 2 bases and V 6 bases, and 4 bases lay outside the gene matches. The CDR3 loop reads CASSPTGPGNTIYF. CDR3 DNA: TGTGCCAGCAGCCCGACAGGGCCTGGAAACACCATATATTTT.

Ten or more counts support this clonotype. V gene TRBV20-1 combines with J gene TRBJ2-4; 15 nucleotides match TRBD2. V gave up 1 base and J gave up 8 bases; unmatched junction bases: 6. The CDR3 runs to 16 residues. CDR1 and CDR2 (germline): DFQATT, SNEGSKA (reference sequence). The DNA for the CDR3 is TGCAGTGCTAGAGGGATTCGGACTAGCGGGAGGGACATTCAGTACTTC. Its protein product is CSARGIRTSGRDIQYF.

The sample holds a few counts of this clonotype. This chain connects TRBV24-1 to TRBJ2-2; 9 bases align to TRBD1. The junction had 6 bases not matched to a gene; V was cut back by 1 base and J by 4 bases. This CDR3 has 17 residues. Germline CDR1 and CDR2: KGHDR and SFDVKD. The CDR3 here is CATSDFWTGETTGELFF. The CDR3, as DNA: TGTGCCACCAGTGATTTTTGGACAGGGGAGACCACCGGGGAGCTGTTTTTT.

This clonotype was recorded many times. The chain employs TRBV7-9 and TRBJ2-7; D perhaps matches TRBD2 (5 bases). Germline CDR1 SEHNR, CDR2 FQNEAQ (reference sequence). V was shortened by 1 base and J by 2 bases, with 12 bases between the two germline ends. The CDR3 runs 15 residues. CDR3 loop: CASSLDGSPTYEQYF. Here the CDR3 DNA reads TGTGCCAGCAGCTTAGATGGGAGTCCGACCTACGAGCAGTACTTC.

The rearrangement links TRBV24-1 to TRBJ1-3; D is possibly TRBD1 (5 bases). Between the trimmed V and J ends, which lost 4 bases and 1 base, there was a span of 7 bases. Germline loops: CDR1 KGHDR, CDR2 SFDVKD. The CDR3 runs to 14 residues. CDR3 DNA sequence: TGTGCCACCAGTGACCCAGGGTCTGGAAACACCATATATTTT. It translates to CATSDPGSGNTIYF.

This clonotype has a count of ten or more. This chain links TRBV28 with TRBJ1-1, with TRBD1 identical over 7 bases. Germline trimming cut 3 bases from V and 4 bases from J; bases unmatched to any gene: 2. Germline assignment: CDR1 MDHEN and CDR2 SYDVKM. There are 13 residues in the CDR3. CDR3: CASSFAGGTEAFF. The CDR3 DNA reads as TGTGCCAGCAGTTTTGCAGGGGGCACTGAAGCTTTCTTT.

This sequence joins TRBV18 and TRBJ2-7, with 12 bases matching TRBD2. Germline loops: CDR1 KGHSH, CDR2 LQKENI. There are 16 residues in the CDR3. J was trimmed by 7 bases and V by 0 bases; bases with no gene match: 7. CDR3 bases: TGTGCCAGCTCACCACCGACTAGCGGGAGAGGCGGTGAGCAGTACTTC. Translating gives CASSPPTSGRGGEQYF.

The V and J genes are TRBV20-1 and TRBJ2-4; 8 nucleotides match TRBD2. Germline V gene lookup returns CDR1 DFQATT and CDR2 SNEGSKA (reference sequence). The CDR3 runs to 14 residues. V shed 7 bases and J 6 bases; nucleotides not matched to a gene: 11. The CDR3 sequence: CSEISGTGGNIQYF. DNA of the CDR3: TGCAGTGAGATTAGCGGGACGGGCGGAAACATTCAGTACTTC.

The table lists this clonotype with many counts. The V call is TRBV20-1, the J call TRBJ2-1; no definite D call. The ends were cut back, 1 base at V and 7 bases at J, with 5 bases in the middle. The germline V gene encodes CDR1 DFQATT and CDR2 SNEGSKA (reference sequence). There are 11 residues in the CDR3. The CDR3 DNA follows: TGCAGTGCTAGAGGAGTAAATGAGCAGTTCTTC. Translated, it gives CSARGVNEQFF.

A single count supports this clonotype. The chain combines TRBV7-2 with TRBJ2-5; 13 bases match TRBD2. TRBJ2-1 matches the DNA end more closely, so the J call is doubtful. Germline CDR1 and CDR2: SGHTA and FQGNSA. This CDR3 is 15 amino acids long. CDR3 sequence reads: CASSFGTSGIRHQFF. The DNA of the CDR3 is TGTGCCAGCAGCTTCGGGACTAGCGGGATACGTCACCAGTTCTTC.

This clonotype was detected ten times or more. The chain combines TRBV11-1 with TRBJ2-7, with 9 bases aligning to TRBD1. CDR1 and CDR2 (germline): SGHAT, FQDESV (reference sequence). The CDR3 length is 15 residues. Losses at the gene ends were 5 bases for V and 0 bases for J; bases not matched to a gene: 5. The CDR3 loop reads CASSPGQGPSYEQYF. The DNA for the CDR3 is TGTGCCAGCAGCCCCGGACAGGGGCCCTCCTACGAGCAGTACTTC.